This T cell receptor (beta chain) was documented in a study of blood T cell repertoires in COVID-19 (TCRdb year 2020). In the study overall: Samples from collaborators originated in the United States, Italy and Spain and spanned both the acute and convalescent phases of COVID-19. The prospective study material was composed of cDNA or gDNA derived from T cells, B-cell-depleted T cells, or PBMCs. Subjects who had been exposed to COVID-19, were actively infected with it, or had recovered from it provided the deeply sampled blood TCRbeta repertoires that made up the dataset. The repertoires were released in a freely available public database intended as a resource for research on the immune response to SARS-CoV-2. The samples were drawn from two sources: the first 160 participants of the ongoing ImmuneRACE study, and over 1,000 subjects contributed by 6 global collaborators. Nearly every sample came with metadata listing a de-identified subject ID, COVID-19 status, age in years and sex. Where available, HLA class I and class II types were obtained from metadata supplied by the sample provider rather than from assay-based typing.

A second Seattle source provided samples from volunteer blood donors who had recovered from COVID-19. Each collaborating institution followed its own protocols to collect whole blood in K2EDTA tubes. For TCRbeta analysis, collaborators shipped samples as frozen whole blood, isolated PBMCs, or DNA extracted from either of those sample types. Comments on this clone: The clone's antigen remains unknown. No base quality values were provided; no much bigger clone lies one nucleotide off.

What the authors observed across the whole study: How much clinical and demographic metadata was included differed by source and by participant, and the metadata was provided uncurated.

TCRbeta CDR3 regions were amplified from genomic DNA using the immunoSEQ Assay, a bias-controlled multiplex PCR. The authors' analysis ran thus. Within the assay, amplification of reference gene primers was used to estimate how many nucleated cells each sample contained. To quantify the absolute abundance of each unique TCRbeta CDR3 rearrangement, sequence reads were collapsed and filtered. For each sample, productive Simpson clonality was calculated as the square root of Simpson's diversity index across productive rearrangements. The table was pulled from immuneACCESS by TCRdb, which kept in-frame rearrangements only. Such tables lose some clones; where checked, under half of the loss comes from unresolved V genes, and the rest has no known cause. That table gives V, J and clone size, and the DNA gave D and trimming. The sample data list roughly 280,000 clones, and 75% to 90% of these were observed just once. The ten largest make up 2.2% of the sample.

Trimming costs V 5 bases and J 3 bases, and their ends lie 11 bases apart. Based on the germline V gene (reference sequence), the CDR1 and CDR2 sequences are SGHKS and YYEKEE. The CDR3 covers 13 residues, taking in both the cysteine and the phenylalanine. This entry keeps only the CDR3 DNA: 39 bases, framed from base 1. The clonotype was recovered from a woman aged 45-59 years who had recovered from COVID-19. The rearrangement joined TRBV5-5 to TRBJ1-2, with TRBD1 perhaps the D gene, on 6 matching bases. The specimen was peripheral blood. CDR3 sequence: CASRPQGDYGYTF. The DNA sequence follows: TGTGCCAGCAGACCACAGGGTGACTATGGCTACACCTTC.